This entry concerns a single TCR beta chain. The record originates from a study of shared T cell receptors in the human thymus. Measured with immunoSEQ multiplex PCR; TCRdb has only the in-frame clones, and not every one. Of more than 300,000 clones in the sample, approximately 95% were seen once. V was trimmed by 1 base and J by 0 bases, leaving 7 bases between them. Germline CDR1 is SGHVS and CDR2 is FQNEAQ. This CDR3 has 15 amino acids. The sample taken for sequencing was thymocytes. The chain combines TRBV7-8 with TRBJ1-3; D unclear. This clonotype was obtained from a human donor. CDR3 nucleotide sequence: TGTGCCAGCAGCTTAGAGCCCTCCTCTGGAAACACCATATATTTT. It translates to CASSLEPSSGNTIYF.